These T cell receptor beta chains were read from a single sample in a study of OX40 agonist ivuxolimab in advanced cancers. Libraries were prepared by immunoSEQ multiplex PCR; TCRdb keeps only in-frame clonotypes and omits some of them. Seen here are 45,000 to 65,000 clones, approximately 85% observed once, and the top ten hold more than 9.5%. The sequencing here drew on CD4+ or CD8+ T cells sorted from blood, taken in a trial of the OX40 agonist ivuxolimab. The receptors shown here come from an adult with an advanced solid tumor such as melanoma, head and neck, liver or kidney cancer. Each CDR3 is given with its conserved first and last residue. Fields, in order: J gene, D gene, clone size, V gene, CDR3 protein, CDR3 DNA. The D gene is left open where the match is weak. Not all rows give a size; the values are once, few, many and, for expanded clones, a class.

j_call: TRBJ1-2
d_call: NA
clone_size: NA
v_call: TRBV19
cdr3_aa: CASSPNWGYTF
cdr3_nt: TGTGCCAGTAGTCCGAATTGGGGCTACACCTTC

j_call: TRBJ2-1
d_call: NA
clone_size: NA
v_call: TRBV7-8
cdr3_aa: CASSWGAEQFF
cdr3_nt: TGTGCCAGCAGCTGGGGGGCTGAGCAGTTCTTC

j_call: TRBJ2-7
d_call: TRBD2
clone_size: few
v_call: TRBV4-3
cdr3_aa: CASSPLAGVGEQYF
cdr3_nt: TGCGCCAGCAGCCCTCTAGCGGGAGTGGGCGAGCAGTACTTC

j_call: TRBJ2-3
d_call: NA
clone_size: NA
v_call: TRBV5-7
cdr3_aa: CASSRDGCTDTQYF
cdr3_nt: TGTGCCAGCAGCAGGGACGGATGTACAGATACGCAGTATTTT

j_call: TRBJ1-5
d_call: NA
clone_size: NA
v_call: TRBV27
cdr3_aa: CASSFRDNQPQHF
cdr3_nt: TGTGCCAGCAGTTTTCGGGACAATCAGCCCCAGCATTTT

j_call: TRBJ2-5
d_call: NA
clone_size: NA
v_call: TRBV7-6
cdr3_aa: CASSLAWTTEFGTQYF
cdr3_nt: TGTGCCAGCAGCTTAGCATGGACTACGGAATTTGGGACCCAGTACTTC

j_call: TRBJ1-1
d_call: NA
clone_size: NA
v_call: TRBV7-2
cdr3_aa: CASVVGGGVYLVAFF
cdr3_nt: TGTGCCAGCGTAGTTGGAGGGGGAGTCTATTTAGTAGCTTTCTTT

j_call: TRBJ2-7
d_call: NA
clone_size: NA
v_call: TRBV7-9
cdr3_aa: CASSSQTGQTPYEQYF
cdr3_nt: TGTGCCAGCAGCTCACAAACTGGGCAAACTCCCTACGAGCAGTACTTC

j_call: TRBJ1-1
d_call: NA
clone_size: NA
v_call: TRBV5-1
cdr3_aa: CASSLWGGMENTEAFF
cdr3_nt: TGCGCCAGCAGCTTGTGGGGAGGGATGGAAAACACTGAAGCTTTCTTT

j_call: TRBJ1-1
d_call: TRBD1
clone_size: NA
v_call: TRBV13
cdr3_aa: CASSDRGGNTEAFF
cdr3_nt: TGTGCCAGCAGCGACAGGGGCGGGAACACTGAAGCTTTCTTT

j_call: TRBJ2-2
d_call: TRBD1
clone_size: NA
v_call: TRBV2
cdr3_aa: CASSLTGTGSRELFF
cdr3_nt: TGTGCCAGCAGTTTAACCGGGACAGGGTCGCGGGAGCTGTTTTTT

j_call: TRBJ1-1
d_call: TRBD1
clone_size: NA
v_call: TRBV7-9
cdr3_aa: CASSQKPGQGGHTEAFF
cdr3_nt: TGTGCCAGCAGCCAAAAACCGGGACAGGGAGGGCACACTGAAGCTTTCTTT

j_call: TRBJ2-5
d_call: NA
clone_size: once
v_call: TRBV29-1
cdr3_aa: CSAGGPQETQYF
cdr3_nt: TGCAGCGCCGGGGGACCCCAAGAGACCCAGTACTTC

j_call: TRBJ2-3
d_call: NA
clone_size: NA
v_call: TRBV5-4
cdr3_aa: CASSLAEYGTDTQYF
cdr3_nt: TGTGCCAGCAGCTTGGCCGAGTACGGCACAGATACGCAGTATTTT

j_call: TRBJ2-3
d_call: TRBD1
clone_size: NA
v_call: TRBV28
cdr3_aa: CASSSTGWLDTQYF
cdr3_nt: TGTGCCAGCAGTTCGACAGGGTGGTTGGATACGCAGTATTTT

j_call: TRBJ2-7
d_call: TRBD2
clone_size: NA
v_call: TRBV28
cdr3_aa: CASSLSGSSYEQYF
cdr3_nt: TGTGCCAGCAGCCTTAGCGGGAGCTCCTACGAGCAGTACTTC

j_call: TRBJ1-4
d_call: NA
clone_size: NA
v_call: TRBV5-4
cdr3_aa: CASSHRDTLEKLFF
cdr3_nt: TGTGCCAGCAGCCACCGGGACACCCTTGAAAAACTGTTTTTT

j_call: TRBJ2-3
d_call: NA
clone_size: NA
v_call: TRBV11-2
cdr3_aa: CASSLSVASTDTQYF
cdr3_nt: TGTGCCAGCAGCTTAAGTGTAGCGAGCACAGATACGCAGTATTTT

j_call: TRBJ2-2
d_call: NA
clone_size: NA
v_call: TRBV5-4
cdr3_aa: CASTRKNGELFF
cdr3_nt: TGTGCCAGCACCCGAAAAAATGGGGAGCTGTTTTTT

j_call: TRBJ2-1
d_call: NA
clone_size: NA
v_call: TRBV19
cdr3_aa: CASSIRVRYNEQFF
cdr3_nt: TGTGCCAGTAGTATCAGGGTTAGATACAATGAGCAGTTCTTC

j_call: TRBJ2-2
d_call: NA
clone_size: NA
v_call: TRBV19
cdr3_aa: CASSIDLLRAGELFF
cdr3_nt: TGTGCCAGTAGTATAGATCTATTACGGGCTGGGGAGCTGTTTTTT

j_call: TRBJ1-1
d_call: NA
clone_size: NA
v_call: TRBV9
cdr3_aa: CASSVTLGGGTEAFF
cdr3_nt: TGTGCCAGCAGCGTAACTTTGGGGGGAGGCACTGAAGCTTTCTTT

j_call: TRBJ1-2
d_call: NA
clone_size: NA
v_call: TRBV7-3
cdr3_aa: CASSPVGTDGYTF
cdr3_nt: TGTGCCAGCAGCCCGGTAGGGACGGATGGCTACACCTTC

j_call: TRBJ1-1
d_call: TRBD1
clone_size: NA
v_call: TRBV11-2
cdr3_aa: CASSLGNRGNTEAFF
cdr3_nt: TGTGCCAGCAGCCTAGGGAACAGGGGGAACACTGAAGCTTTCTTT

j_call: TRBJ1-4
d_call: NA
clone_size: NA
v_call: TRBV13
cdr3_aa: CASSLSGANEKLFF
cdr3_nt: TGTGCCAGCAGCTTATCGGGAGCTAATGAAAAACTGTTTTTT

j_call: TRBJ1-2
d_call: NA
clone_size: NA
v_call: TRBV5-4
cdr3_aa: CASSFQGSNYGYTF
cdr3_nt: TGTGCCAGCAGCTTTCAAGGTTCTAACTATGGCTACACCTTC

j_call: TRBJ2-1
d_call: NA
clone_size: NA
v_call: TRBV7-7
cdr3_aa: CASSLWDEQFF
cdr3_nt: TGTGCCAGCAGCTTATGGGATGAGCAGTTCTTC

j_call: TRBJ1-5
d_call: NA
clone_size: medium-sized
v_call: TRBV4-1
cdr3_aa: CASSQVAGAGQPQHF
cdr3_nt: TGCGCCAGCAGCCAAGTGGCGGGGGCCGGGCAGCCCCAGCATTTT

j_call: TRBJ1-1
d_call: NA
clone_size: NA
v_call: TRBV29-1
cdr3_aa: CSVEPQGMAFF
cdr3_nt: TGCAGCGTTGAACCTCAGGGCATGGCTTTCTTT

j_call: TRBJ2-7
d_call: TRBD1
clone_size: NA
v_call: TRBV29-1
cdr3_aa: CSVAGTGGYEQYF
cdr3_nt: TGCAGCGTCGCCGGGACAGGGGGCTACGAGCAGTACTTC

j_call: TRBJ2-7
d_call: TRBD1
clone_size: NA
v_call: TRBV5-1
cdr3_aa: CASSLAGTGAYEQYF
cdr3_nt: TGCGCCAGCAGCTTGGCCGGGACAGGGGCCTACGAGCAGTACTTC

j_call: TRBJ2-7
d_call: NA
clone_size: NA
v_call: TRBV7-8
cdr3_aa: CASSLAVSGADEQYF
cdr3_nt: TGTGCCAGCAGCTTAGCGGTTTCAGGGGCTGACGAGCAGTACTTC

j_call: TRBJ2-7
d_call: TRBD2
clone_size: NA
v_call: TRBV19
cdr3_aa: CASSIQLAGGSYEQYF
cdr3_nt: TGTGCCAGTAGTATACAACTAGCGGGAGGATCGTACGAGCAGTACTTC

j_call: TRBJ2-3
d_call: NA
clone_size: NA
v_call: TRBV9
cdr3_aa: CASSVVNAHTSTDTQYF
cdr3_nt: TGTGCCAGCAGCGTAGTGAACGCCCACACTAGCACAGATACGCAGTATTTT

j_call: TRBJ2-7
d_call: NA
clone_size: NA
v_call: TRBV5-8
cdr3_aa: CASSFPGTWRDEQYF
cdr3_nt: TGTGCCAGCAGCTTCCCCGGGACTTGGAGGGACGAGCAGTACTTC

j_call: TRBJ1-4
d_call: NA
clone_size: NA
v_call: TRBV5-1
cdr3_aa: CASSFRGAELAEKLFF
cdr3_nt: TGCGCCAGCAGCTTTAGAGGGGCAGAGTTGGCTGAAAAACTGTTTTTT

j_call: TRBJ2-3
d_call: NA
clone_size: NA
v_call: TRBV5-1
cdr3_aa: CASSSSTAQYTDTQYF
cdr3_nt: TGCGCCAGCAGCTCATCGACAGCCCAATATACAGATACGCAGTATTTT

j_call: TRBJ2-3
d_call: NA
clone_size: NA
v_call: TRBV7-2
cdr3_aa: CASRLGTDTQYF
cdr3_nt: TGTGCCAGCAGACTCGGAACAGATACGCAGTATTTT

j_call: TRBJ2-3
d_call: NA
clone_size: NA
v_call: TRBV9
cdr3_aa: CASSVEGRTSTDTQYF
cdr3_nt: TGTGCCAGCAGCGTAGAAGGCAGGACGAGCACAGATACGCAGTATTTT

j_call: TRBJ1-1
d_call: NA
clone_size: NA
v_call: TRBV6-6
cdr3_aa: CATGWEFYMNTEAFF
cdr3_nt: TGTGCCACCGGTTGGGAATTTTACATGAACACTGAAGCTTTCTTT

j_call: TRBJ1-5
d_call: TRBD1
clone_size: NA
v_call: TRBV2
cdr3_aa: CASSEWTGEQPQHF
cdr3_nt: TGTGCCAGCAGTGAATGGACAGGGGAGCAGCCCCAGCATTTT

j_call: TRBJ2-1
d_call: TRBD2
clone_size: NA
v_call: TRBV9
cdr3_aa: CASSVGGSGIYNEQFF
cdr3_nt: TGTGCCAGCAGCGTAGGAGGTAGCGGGATCTACAATGAGCAGTTCTTC